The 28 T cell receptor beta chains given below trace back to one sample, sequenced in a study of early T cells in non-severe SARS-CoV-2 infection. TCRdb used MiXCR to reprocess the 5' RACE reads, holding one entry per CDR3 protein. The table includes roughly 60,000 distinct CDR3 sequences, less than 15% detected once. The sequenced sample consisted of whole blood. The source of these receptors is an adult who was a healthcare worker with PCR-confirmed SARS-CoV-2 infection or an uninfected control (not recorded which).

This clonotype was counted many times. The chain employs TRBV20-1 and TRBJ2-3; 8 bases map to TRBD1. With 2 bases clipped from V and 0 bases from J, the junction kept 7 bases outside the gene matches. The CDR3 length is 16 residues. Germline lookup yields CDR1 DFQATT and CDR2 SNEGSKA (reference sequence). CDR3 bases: TGCAGTGCTAGATTATCTACAGGGGGGAGCACAGATACGCAGTATTTT. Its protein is CSARLSTGGSTDTQYF.

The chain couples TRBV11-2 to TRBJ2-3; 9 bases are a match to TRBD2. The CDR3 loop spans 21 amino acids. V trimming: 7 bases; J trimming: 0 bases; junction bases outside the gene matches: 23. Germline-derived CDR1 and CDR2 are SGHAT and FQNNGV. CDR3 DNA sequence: TGTGCCAGCACCCTTAGACTCGCGGGGGGGCCGCGGCCCATTAGCACAGATACGCAGTATTTT. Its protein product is CASTLRLAGGPRPISTDTQYF.

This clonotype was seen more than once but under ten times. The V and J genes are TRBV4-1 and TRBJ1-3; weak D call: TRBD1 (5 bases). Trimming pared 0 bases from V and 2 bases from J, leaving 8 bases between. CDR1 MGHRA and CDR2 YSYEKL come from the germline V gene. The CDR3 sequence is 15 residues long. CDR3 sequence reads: CASSQDGGTGNTIYF. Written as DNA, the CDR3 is TGCGCCAGCAGCCAAGATGGGGGGACTGGAAACACCATATATTTT.

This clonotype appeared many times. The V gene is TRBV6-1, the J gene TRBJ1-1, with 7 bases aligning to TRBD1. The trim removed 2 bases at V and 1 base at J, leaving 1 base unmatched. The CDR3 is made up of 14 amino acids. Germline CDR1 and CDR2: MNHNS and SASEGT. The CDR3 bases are TGTGCCAGCAGTGAAACAGGGGCGAACACTGAAGCTTTCTTT. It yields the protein CASSETGANTEAFF.

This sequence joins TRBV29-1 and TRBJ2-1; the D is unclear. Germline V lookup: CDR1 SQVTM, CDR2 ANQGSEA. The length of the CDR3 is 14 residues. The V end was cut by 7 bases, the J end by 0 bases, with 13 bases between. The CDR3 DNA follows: TGCAGCGGCTCGGACGTGCTCTCCTACAATGAGCAGTTCTTC. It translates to CSGSDVLSYNEQFF.

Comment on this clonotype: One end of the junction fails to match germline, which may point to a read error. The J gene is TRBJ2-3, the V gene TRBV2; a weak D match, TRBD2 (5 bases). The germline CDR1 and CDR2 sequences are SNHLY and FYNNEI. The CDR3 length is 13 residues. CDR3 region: CASGEESGDTQYF. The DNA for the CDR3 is TGTGCCAGCGGTGAGGAGAGCGGAGATACGCAGTATTTT.

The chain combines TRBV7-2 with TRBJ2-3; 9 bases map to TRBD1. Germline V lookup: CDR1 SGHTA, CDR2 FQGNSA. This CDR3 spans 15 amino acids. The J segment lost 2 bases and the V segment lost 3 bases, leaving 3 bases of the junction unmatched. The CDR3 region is CASSFGTGYTDTQYF. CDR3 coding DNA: TGTGCCAGCAGCTTTGGGACAGGGTACACAGATACGCAGTATTTT.

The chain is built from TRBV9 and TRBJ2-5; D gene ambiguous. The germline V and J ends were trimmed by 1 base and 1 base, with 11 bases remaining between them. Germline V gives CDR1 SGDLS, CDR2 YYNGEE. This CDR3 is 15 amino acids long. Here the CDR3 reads CASSVSRTPQETQYF. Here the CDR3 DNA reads TGTGCCAGCAGCGTATCCCGAACCCCCCAAGAGACCCAGTACTTC.

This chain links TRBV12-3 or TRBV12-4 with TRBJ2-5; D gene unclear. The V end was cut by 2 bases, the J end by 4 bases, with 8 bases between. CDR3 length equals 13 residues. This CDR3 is CASSLWNLETQYF. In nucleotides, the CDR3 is TGTGCCAGCAGTTTATGGAATCTAGAGACCCAGTACTTC.

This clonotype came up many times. The CDR3 here is CSALWDRAYGYTF. The DNA for the CDR3 is TGCAGTGCTCTTTGGGACAGGGCTTATGGCTACACCTTC. The J gene is TRBJ1-2, the V gene TRBV20-1; 9 bases agree with TRBD1. V gave up 5 bases and J gave up 5 bases; unmatched junction bases: 6. CDR1 is DFQATT, CDR2 SNEGSKA, per germline (reference sequence). The CDR3 contains 13 residues.

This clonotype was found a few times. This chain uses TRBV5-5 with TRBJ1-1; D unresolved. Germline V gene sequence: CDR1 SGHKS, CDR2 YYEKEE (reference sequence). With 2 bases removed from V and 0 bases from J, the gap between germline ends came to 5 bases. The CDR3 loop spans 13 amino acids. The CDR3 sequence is CASSFGMNTEAFF. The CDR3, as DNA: TGTGCCAGCAGCTTTGGGATGAACACTGAAGCTTTCTTT.

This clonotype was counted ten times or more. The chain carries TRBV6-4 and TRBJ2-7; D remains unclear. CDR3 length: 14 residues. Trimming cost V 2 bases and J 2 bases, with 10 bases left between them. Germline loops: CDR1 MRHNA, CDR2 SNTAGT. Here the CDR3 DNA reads TGTGCCAGCAGTGACAACCTAGGCCCCTACGAGCAGTACTTC. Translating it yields CASSDNLGPYEQYF.

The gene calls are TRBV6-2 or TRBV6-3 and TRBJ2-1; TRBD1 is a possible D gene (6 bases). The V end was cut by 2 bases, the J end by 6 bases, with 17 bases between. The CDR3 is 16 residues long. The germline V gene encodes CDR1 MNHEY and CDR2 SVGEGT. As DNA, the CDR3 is TGTGCCAGCAGTTACGAGACAGGCGCGCGGTTCAATGAGCAGTTCTTC. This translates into CASSYETGARFNEQFF.

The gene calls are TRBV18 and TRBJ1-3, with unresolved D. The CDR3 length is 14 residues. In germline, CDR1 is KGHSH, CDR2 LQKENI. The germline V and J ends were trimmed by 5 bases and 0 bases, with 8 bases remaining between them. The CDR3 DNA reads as TGTGCCAGCTCAGCCTCCCGCTCTGGAAACACCATATATTTT. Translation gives CASSASRSGNTIYF.

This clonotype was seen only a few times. CDR3: CSVGGTTGELFF. DNA for the CDR3: TGCAGCGTTGGAGGCACCACCGGGGAGCTGTTTTTT. The chain combines TRBV29-1 with TRBJ2-2; D remains unclear. CDR1 SQVTM and CDR2 ANQGSEA come from the germline V gene. This CDR3 is 12 amino acids long. Trimming shortened V by 4 bases and J by 4 bases, and 7 bases separated the two germline ends.

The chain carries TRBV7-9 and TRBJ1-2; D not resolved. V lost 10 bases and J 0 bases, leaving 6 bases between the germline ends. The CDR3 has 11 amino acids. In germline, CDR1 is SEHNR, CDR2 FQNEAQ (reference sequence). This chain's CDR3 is CAIEANYGYTF. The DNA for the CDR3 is TGTGCCATTGAGGCTAACTATGGCTACACCTTC.

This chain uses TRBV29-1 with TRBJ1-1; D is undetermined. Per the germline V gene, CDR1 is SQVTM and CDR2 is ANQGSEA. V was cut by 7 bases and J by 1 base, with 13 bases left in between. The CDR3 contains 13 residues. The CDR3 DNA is TGCAGCGGGGTGCTCGTTAGGAACACTGAAGCTTTCTTT. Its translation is CSGVLVRNTEAFF. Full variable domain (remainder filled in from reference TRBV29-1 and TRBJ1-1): SAVISQKPSRDICQRGTSLTIQCQVDSQVTMMFWYRQQPGQSLTLIATANQGSEATYESGFVIDKFPISRPNLTFSTLTVSNMSPEDSSIYLCSGVLVRNTEAFFGQGTRLTVV.

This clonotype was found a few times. The chain's CDR3 is CASSSRDSPSEQYF. DNA of the CDR3: TGTGCCAGCAGCTCAAGGGACAGTCCCTCCGAGCAGTACTTC. The V call is TRBV7-9, the J call TRBJ2-7, with 7 bases that match TRBD1. Germline V gene data show CDR1 as SEHNR and CDR2 as FQNEAQ (reference sequence). V gave up 4 bases and J gave up 6 bases; unmatched junction bases: 9. The CDR3 totals 14 residues.

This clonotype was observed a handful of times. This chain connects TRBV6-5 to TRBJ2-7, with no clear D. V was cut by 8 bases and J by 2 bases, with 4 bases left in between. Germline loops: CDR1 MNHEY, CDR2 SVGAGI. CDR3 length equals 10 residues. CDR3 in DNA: TGTGCCAGCGGAACCTACGAGCAGTACTTC. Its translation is CASGTYEQYF.

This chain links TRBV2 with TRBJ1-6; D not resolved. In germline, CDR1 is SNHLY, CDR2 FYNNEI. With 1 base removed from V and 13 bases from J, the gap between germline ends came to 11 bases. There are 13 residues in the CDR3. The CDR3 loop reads CASSEELRSPLHF. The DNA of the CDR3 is TGTGCCAGCAGTGAAGAGCTGCGTAGTCCCCTCCACTTT.

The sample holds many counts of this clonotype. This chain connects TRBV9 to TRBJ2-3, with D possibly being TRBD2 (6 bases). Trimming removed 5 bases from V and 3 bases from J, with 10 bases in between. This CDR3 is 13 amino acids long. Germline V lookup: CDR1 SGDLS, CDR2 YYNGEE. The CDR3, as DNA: TGTGCCAGCAGTGTGGGAGGAACAGATACGCAGTATTTT. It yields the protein CASSVGGTDTQYF.

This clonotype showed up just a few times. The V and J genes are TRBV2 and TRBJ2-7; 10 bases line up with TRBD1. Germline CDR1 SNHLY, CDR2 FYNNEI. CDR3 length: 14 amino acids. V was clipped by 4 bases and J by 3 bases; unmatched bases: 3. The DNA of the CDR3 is TGTGCCAGCAGTGTAGGGGACAGGGGCTACGAGCAGTACTTC. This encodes CASSVGDRGYEQYF.

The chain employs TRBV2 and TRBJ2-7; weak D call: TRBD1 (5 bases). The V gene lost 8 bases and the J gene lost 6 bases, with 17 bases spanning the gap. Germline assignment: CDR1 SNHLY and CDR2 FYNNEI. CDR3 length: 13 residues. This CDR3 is CASGILRVGEQYF. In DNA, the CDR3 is TGTGCCAGCGGGATACTCAGGGTAGGCGAGCAGTACTTC.

This CDR3 is CASSVDLPETDTQYF. In nucleotides, the CDR3 is TGTGCCAGCAGCGTAGATCTCCCTGAAACAGATACGCAGTATTTT. The J gene is TRBJ2-3, the V gene TRBV9; no clear D. Trimming shortened V by 0 bases and J by 3 bases, and 11 bases separated the two germline ends. The CDR3 is 15 amino acids. Germline-derived CDR1 and CDR2 are SGDLS and YYNGEE.

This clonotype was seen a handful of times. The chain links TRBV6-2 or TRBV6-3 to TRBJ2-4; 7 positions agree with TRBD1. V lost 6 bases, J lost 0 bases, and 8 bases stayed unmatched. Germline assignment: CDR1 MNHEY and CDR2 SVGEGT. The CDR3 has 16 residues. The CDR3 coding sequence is TGTGCCAGCAGCTACAATCAGGGGGTAGCCAAAAACATTCAGTACTTC. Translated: CASSYNQGVAKNIQYF.

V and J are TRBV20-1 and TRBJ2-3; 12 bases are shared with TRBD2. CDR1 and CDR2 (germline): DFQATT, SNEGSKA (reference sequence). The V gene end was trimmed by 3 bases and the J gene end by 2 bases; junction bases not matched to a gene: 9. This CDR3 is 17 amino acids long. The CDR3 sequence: CSARAGLAGRSTDTQYF. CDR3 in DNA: TGCAGTGCTAGGGCCGGACTAGCGGGGCGATCCACAGATACGCAGTATTTT.

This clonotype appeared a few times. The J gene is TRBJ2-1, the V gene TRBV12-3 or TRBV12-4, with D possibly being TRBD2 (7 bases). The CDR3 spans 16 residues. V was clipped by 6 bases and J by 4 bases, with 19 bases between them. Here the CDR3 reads CASSTNREGTYNEQFF. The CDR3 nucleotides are TGTGCCAGCAGCACGAACAGGGAGGGGACTTACAATGAGCAGTTCTTC.

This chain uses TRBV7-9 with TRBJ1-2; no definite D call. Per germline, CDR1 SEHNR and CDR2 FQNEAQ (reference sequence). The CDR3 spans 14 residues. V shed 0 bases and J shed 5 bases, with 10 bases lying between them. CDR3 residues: CASSLAEGIYGYTF. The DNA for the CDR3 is TGTGCCAGCAGCTTAGCAGAAGGGATTTATGGCTACACCTTC.